Shown below are 30 T cell receptor beta chains from a single sample sequenced in a study of immune heterogeneity within non-small cell lung tumors. With about 570 ng used per sample, the template was genomic DNA from bulk tumor. From each primary tumor, several far-apart biopsies were obtained during surgery. The cohort was untreated, with newly diagnosed non-small cell lung cancer undergoing curative surgery. Multiplex PCR was performed with 32 V and 13 J primers, and it amplified TCR beta CDR3. A single record per CDR3 protein comes from TCRdb applying MiXCR to the multiplex PCR reads. The table has approximately 11,000 distinct CDR3 sequences, 25% to 30% seen once. The sample consisted of lung tumor tissue. All receptors come from a woman in her forties or fifties with non-small cell lung cancer.

This clonotype was seen many times. The chain employs TRBV7-9 and TRBJ2-2; weak D call: TRBD2 (5 bases). With 1 base removed from V and 4 bases from J, the gap between germline ends came to 10 bases. Germline-derived CDR1 and CDR2 are SEHNR and FQNEAQ (reference sequence). The CDR3 extends over 15 amino acids. The CDR3 region is CASSLGASSTGELFF. CDR3 sequence (DNA): TGTGCCAGCAGCTTAGGTGCTAGCAGCACCGGGGAGCTGTTTTTT.

This clonotype was seen a few times. The chain employs TRBV6-6 and TRBJ2-6; D might be TRBD1 (5 bases). This CDR3 is built from 17 residues. The germline gives CDR1 MNHNY, CDR2 SVGAGI (reference sequence). Trimming pared 0 bases from V and 0 bases from J, leaving 9 bases between. The CDR3 is CASSYSGASSGANVLTF. CDR3 DNA: TGTGCCAGCAGTTACTCAGGGGCCTCCTCTGGGGCCAACGTCCTGACTTTC.

In its sample, this clonotype was seen a few times. One end of the junction does not line up with germline, which may come from a read error. The genes are TRBV5-1 and TRBJ1-1; D ambiguous. The germline V gene has CDR1 SGHRS and CDR2 YFSETQ. This CDR3 is 14 amino acids long. The CDR3 DNA is TGCACCAGCAGCTCCCCGGACGTAAACACTGAAGCTTTCTTT. Translation: CTSSSPDVNTEAFF.

This clonotype was observed many times. The rearrangement uses TRBV2 and TRBJ2-1, with 7 positions matching TRBD2. Germline V gene lookup returns CDR1 SNHLY and CDR2 FYNNEI. The CDR3 consists of 12 residues. The V gene end was trimmed by 6 bases and the J gene end by 5 bases; junction bases not matched to a gene: 1. The CDR3 DNA follows: TGTGCCAGCAGCCTAGCGGACAATGAGCAGTTCTTC. It yields the protein CASSLADNEQFF.

The rearrangement uses TRBV6-1 and TRBJ2-7; 8 bases agree with TRBD2. The CDR3 loop spans 16 amino acids. The germline gives CDR1 MNHNS, CDR2 SASEGT. The J segment lost 6 bases and the V segment lost 9 bases, leaving 19 bases of the junction unmatched. CDR3 sequence reads: CASKWELADRTGEQYF. The CDR3, as DNA: TGTGCCAGTAAGTGGGAACTAGCGGACAGAACTGGCGAGCAGTACTTC.

The rearrangement uses TRBV19 and TRBJ1-1; TRBD1 agrees at 10 bases. Germline V gene lookup returns CDR1 LNHDA and CDR2 SQIVND (reference sequence). This CDR3 is built from 14 residues. With V trimmed by 5 bases and J by 6 bases, 6 bases remained unmatched. In DNA, the CDR3 is TGTGCCAGTAGTCGTCCAGGGACAGGGGCTGAAGCTTTCTTT. The encoded protein is CASSRPGTGAEAFF.

The chain has TRBV6-1 and TRBJ2-1; TRBD2 aligns across 10 bases. The ends lost 2 bases at V and 3 bases at J; junction bases unmatched: 1. Germline V lookup: CDR1 MNHNS, CDR2 SASEGT. The CDR3 is made up of 15 amino acids. The CDR3 here is CASSEIAGGYNEQFF. CDR3 DNA sequence: TGTGCCAGCAGTGAAATAGCGGGAGGCTACAATGAGCAGTTCTTC.

The genes are TRBV3-1 and TRBJ1-1; no clear D. Trimming pared 1 base from V and 1 base from J, leaving 10 bases between. CDR1 is LGHDT and CDR2 is YNNKEL in the germline V gene (reference sequence). The CDR3 has 15 residues. The CDR3 DNA reads as TGTGCCAGCAGCCAAGGACTTATAGGGAACACTGAAGCTTTCTTT. Translated: CASSQGLIGNTEAFF.

By proportion, this clonotype is medium-sized (0.01 to 0.1%). The V and J genes are TRBV28 and TRBJ2-7; tentatively, D is TRBD1 or TRBD2 (5 bases each). The CDR3 sequence is 11 residues long. The V and J ends lost 10 bases and 7 bases respectively, with 14 bases between them. Per the germline V gene, CDR1 is MDHEN and CDR2 is SYDVKM. CDR3 loop: CATIQWGEQYF. The CDR3 region has the DNA TGTGCCACCATCCAGTGGGGGGAGCAGTACTTC.

The sample holds many counts of this clonotype. The rearrangement uses TRBV11-1 and TRBJ2-7; 10 bases agree with TRBD1. V lost 5 bases to trimming and J lost 5 bases; unmatched junction nucleotides: 9. The CDR3 length is 15 residues. Germline V gene data show CDR1 as SGHAT and CDR2 as FQDESV (reference sequence). CDR3 coding DNA: TGTGCCAGCAGCATAGACGAGACAGGGGGCGACGAGCAGTACTTC. It encodes CASSIDETGGDEQYF.

The chain joins TRBV10-2 to TRBJ1-2; D call uncertain. Germline V gene sequence: CDR1 WSHSY, CDR2 SAAADI. The length of the CDR3 is 11 residues. The V end lost 5 bases, the J end lost 6 bases, and 7 bases lay between the germline ends. CDR3 nucleotides: TGCGCCAGCAGTTGGAGCGATGGCTACACCTTC. Amino acid sequence: CASSWSDGYTF.

The rearrangement uses TRBV5-1 and TRBJ2-4; D gene unclear. V was pared by 0 bases and J by 7 bases, with 8 bases between. This CDR3 region has 13 residues. Germline loops: CDR1 SGHRS, CDR2 YFSETQ. CDR3 DNA sequence: TGCGCCAGCAGCTTGGGGACCGCTAACATTCAGTACTTC. Translation: CASSLGTANIQYF.

The chain recombines TRBV29-1 with TRBJ1-3, with 12 bases matching TRBD1. V trimming: 4 bases; J trimming: 4 bases; junction bases outside the gene matches: 8. This CDR3 has 16 residues. CDR1 SQVTM and CDR2 ANQGSEA come from the germline V gene. Here the CDR3 reads CSVAGTGGASGNTIYF. CDR3 DNA sequence: TGCAGCGTTGCTGGGACAGGGGGCGCATCCGGAAACACCATATATTTT.

By sample fraction, this clonotype is medium-sized (0.01 to 0.1%). The chain has TRBV7-6 and TRBJ2-7, with 9 bases matching TRBD2. Germline V gene lookup returns CDR1 SGHVS and CDR2 FNYEAQ. Losses at the gene ends were 2 bases for V and 3 bases for J; bases not matched to a gene: 8. CDR3 length equals 16 residues. The CDR3 region is CASSLRFSGRVYEQYF. CDR3 coding DNA: TGTGCCAGCAGCTTAAGGTTTAGCGGGAGAGTCTACGAGCAGTACTTC.

This clonotype is categorized as medium-sized (0.01 to 0.1%). The rearrangement links TRBV28 to TRBJ1-2; weak D call: TRBD1 (5 bases). V was pared by 6 bases and J by 4 bases, with 15 bases between. Germline CDR1 is MDHEN and CDR2 is SYDVKM. This CDR3 is built from 14 residues. For the CDR3, the DNA is TGTGCCAGCAGGTCCACGGGGGGTAGCTATGGCTACACCTTC. It encodes CASRSTGGSYGYTF.

There are a few counts of this clonotype. CDR3 DNA: TGCGCCAGCAGCTCCACGGAGTACGAGCAGTACTTC. This gives the protein CASSSTEYEQYF. The V gene is TRBV5-1, the J gene TRBJ2-7; D unresolved. The V gene lost 3 bases and the J gene lost 4 bases, with 8 bases spanning the gap. This CDR3 comprises 12 residues. CDR1 is SGHRS, CDR2 YFSETQ, per germline. The full variable domain, completed using reference TRBV5-1 and TRBJ2-7, is KAGVTQTPRYLIKTRGQQVTLSCSPISGHRSVSWYQQTPGQGLQFLFEYFSETQRNKGNFPGRFSGRQFSNSRSEMNVSTLELGDSALYLCASSSTEYEQYFGPGTRLTVT.

The rearrangement links TRBV19 to TRBJ1-2, with 7 positions matching TRBD1. Germline V gene data show CDR1 as LNHDA and CDR2 as SQIVND (reference sequence). The CDR3 runs 13 residues. Germline trimming cut 7 bases from V and 5 bases from J; bases unmatched to any gene: 7. Written as DNA, the CDR3 is TGTGCCAGTACCCCGGGACAGCCATATGGCTACACCTTC. Its translation: CASTPGQPYGYTF. The full variable domain, its missing parts supplied by reference TRBV19 and TRBJ1-2, is DGGITQSPKYLFRKEGQNVTLSCEQNLNHDAMYWYRQDPGQGLRLIYYSQIVNDFQKGDIAEGYSVSREKKESFPLTVTSAQKNPTAFYLCASTPGQPYGYTFGSGTRLTVV.

This clonotype was observed many times. The chain joins TRBV10-3 to TRBJ2-3; 11 bases are shared with TRBD2. Germline lookup yields CDR1 ENHRY and CDR2 SYGVKD. V was pared by 6 bases and J by 1 base, with 15 bases of the junction left unmatched. The CDR3 covers 19 residues. The CDR3 is CAIRYHNSSGGIGTDTQYF. The CDR3 DNA reads TGTGCCATCAGGTATCATAACTCTAGCGGGGGGATCGGCACAGATACGCAGTATTTT.

This clonotype was found a few times. V gene TRBV5-5 combines with J gene TRBJ1-1; D is perhaps TRBD1 (5 bases). The V and J ends lost 5 bases and 1 base respectively, with 9 bases between them. Germline V gene sequence: CDR1 SGHKS, CDR2 YYEKEE (reference sequence). The CDR3 consists of 13 residues. As DNA, the CDR3 is TGTGCCAGCAGTGGGGGGGGGAACACTGAAGCTTTCTTT. Protein sequence: CASSGGGNTEAFF.

This clonotype was found once. At one end the junction does not follow the germline gene, possibly because of a read error. The chain employs TRBV7-9 and TRBJ2-2; D unclear. CDR3 length equals 11 residues. Germline V CDR1 and CDR2: SEHNR, FQNEAQ (reference sequence). The CDR3 reads CGSSFLGELFF. Here the CDR3 DNA reads TGTGGCAGCAGCTTTCTCGGGGAGCTGTTTTTT.

This clonotype was seen only a few times. The chain couples TRBV6-5 to TRBJ1-5; TRBD1 might be the D (5 bases). The CDR3 loop spans 16 amino acids. The germline CDR1 and CDR2 sequences are MNHEY and SVGAGI. Between the trimmed V and J ends, which lost 2 bases and 7 bases, there was a span of 18 bases. This chain's CDR3 is CASSYHAGTLGQPQHF. The CDR3 DNA is TGTGCCAGCAGTTACCACGCCGGGACCCTGGGACAGCCCCAGCATTTT.

This clonotype has ten or more counts. The chain couples TRBV18 to TRBJ1-1; D is undetermined. Trimming left V 3 bases short and J 6 bases short, with 17 bases between. The CDR3 extends over 15 amino acids. Germline V gene sequence: CDR1 KGHSH, CDR2 LQKENI. Written as DNA, the CDR3 is TGTGCCAGCTCACCCCAGAGGGCTGGTCCTGCTGAAGCTTTCTTT. Residues: CASSPQRAGPAEAFF.

The sample holds a few counts of this clonotype. J is TRBJ2-2 and V is TRBV19; D gene ambiguous. Germline V gives CDR1 LNHDA, CDR2 SQIVND (reference sequence). The V and J ends lost 7 bases and 2 bases respectively, with 11 bases between them. The CDR3 extends over 14 amino acids. CDR3 sequence reads: CASKRNYNTGELFF. DNA of the CDR3: TGTGCCAGTAAGAGAAATTATAACACCGGGGAGCTGTTTTTT.

This chain uses TRBV28 with TRBJ2-7, with TRBD1 identical over 7 bases. There are 15 residues in the CDR3. Germline-derived CDR1 and CDR2 are MDHEN and SYDVKM. J was trimmed by 3 bases and V by 5 bases; bases with no gene match: 10. Written as DNA, the CDR3 is TGTGCCAGCAGTACCCCCACAGGGGCCCGCTACGAGCAGTACTTC. Translating gives CASSTPTGARYEQYF.

On this clonotype itself: A much larger clone lies one base from this, so it may be a read error. The chain couples TRBV4-1 to TRBJ1-2; 9 nucleotides align to TRBD1. Germline lookup yields CDR1 MGHRA and CDR2 YSYEKL. The CDR3 runs 17 residues. The CDR3 reads CAISQDRGTGGAGGYTF. DNA of the CDR3: TGCGCCATCAGCCAAGATAGGGGAACAGGGGGCGCGGGGGGCTACACCTTC.

J is TRBJ2-7 and V is TRBV7-9; a possible D gene is TRBD2 (5 bases). Trimming took 3 bases from V and 0 from J, leaving 21 bases between them. This CDR3 is built from 18 residues. Germline CDR1 is SEHNR and CDR2 is FQNEAQ (reference sequence). The CDR3 DNA is TGTGCCAGCAGCTTCAGAGGGTACGTCTCTACGAGCTCCTACGAGCAGTACTTC. Protein product: CASSFRGYVSTSSYEQYF.

This clonotype was detected many times. This chain joins TRBV7-8 and TRBJ1-3; possibly TRBD1 for D (5 bases). The CDR3 is 13 residues long. The V end lost 2 bases, the J end lost 7 bases, and 9 bases lay between the germline ends. Germline V gene lookup returns CDR1 SGHVS and CDR2 FQNEAQ. CDR3 nucleotide sequence: TGTGCCAGCAGCTTAACCCGGGGGAACACCATATATTTT. Amino acid sequence: CASSLTRGNTIYF.

This clonotype came up many times. This rearrangement joins TRBV20-1 to TRBJ2-5; 8 bases are shared with TRBD1. Trimming took 3 bases from V and 2 from J; bases not matched to a gene: 8. Per the germline V gene, CDR1 is DFQATT and CDR2 is SNEGSKA (reference sequence). The CDR3 has 15 residues. The CDR3 loop is CSARVTGAIQETQYF. CDR3 DNA: TGCAGTGCTAGGGTGACAGGGGCCATACAAGAGACCCAGTACTTC.

The sample holds one count of this clonotype. The V call is TRBV25-1, the J call TRBJ2-7; possibly TRBD2 for D (5 bases). V shed 5 bases and J shed 9 bases, with 17 bases lying between them. The germline V gene has CDR1 MGHDK and CDR2 SYGVNS. The CDR3 extends over 13 amino acids. The CDR3: CASSSIIRTGQYF. The CDR3 coding sequence is TGTGCCAGCAGTAGCATCATCAGGACTGGGCAGTACTTC.

In this sample, this clonotype turned up many times. This sequence joins TRBV28 and TRBJ1-4; TRBD1 agrees at 9 bases. This CDR3 is built from 14 residues. Unmatched junction bases numbered 6, after V lost 6 bases and J lost 7 bases. Germline V CDR1 and CDR2: MDHEN, SYDVKM. The CDR3 nucleotides are TGTGCCAGCAGCAAGACAGGGGGGCTTGAAAAACTGTTTTTT. As protein: CASSKTGGLEKLFF.